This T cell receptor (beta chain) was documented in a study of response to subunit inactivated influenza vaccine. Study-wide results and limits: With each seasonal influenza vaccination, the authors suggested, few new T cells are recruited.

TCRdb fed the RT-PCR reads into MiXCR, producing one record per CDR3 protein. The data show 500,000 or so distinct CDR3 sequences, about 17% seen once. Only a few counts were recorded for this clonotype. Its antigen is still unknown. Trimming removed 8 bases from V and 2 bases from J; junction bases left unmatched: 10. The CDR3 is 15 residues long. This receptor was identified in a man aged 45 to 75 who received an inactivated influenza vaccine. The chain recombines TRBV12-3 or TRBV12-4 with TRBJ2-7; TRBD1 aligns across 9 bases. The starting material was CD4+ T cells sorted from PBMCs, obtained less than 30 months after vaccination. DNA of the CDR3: TGTGCCAGCCTTAGGACAGGGGCGGGAGCCTACGAGCAGTACTTC. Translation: CASLRTGAGAYEQYF.